Listed here is a single TCR beta chain. What it binds is not known. This entry is derived from a study of OX40 agonist ivuxolimab in advanced cancers. Study-level information: Ivuxolimab doses were 0.01, 0.1, 0.3, 1.5, 3 or 10 mg/kg every 2 weeks. General study results and limits: At 0.1 to 3.0 mg/kg, CD4+ and CD8+ blood T cells expanded clonally by week 6. Some of the lowest clonal expansion was seen in partial responders at 0.1-3.0 mg/kg.

Germline lookup yields CDR1 MDHEN and CDR2 SYDVKM. This CDR3 has 13 residues. TCRdb's table, derived via immunoSEQ multiplex PCR, lists solely in-frame clones and lacks some. The sample has about 50,000 clones; more than 85% are singletons. This clonotype was obtained from an adult with an advanced solid tumor such as melanoma, head and neck, liver or kidney cancer. Sequenced material: CD4+ or CD8+ T cells sorted from blood, taken in a trial of the OX40 agonist ivuxolimab. The chain recombines TRBV28 with TRBJ2-5; D is perhaps TRBD1 (6 bases). The J call may be incorrect, as the DNA end agrees better with TRBJ2-7. CDR3 bases: TGTGCCAGCAGCTATCAGGGGTCCTACGAGCAGTACTTC. Protein: CASSYQGSYEQYF.